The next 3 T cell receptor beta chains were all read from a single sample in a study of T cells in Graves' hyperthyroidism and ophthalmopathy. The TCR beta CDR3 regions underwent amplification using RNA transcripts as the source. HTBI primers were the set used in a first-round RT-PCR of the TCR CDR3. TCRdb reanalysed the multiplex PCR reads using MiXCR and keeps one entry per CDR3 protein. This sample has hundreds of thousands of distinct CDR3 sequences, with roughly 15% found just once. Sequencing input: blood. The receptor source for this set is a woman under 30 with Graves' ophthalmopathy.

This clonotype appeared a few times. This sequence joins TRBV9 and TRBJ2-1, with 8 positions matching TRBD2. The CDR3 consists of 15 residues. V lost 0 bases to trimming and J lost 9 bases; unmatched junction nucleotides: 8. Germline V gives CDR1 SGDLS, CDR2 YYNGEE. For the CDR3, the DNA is TGTGCCAGCAGCGTAGAGACGGGGGGGCTCTTTGAGCAGTTCTTC. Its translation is CASSVETGGLFEQFF.

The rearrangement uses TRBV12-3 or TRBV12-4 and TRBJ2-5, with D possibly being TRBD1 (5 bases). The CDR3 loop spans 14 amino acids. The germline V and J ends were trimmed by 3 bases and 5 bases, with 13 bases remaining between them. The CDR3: CASSFRSGFETQYF. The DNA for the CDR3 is TGTGCCAGCAGTTTTCGGTCAGGGTTCGAGACCCAGTACTTC.

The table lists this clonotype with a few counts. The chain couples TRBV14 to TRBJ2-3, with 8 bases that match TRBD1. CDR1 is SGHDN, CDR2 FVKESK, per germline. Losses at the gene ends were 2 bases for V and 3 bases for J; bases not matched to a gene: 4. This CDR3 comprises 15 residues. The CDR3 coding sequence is TGTGCCAGCAGCCAACTACAGGGGGAGACAGATACGCAGTATTTT. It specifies CASSQLQGETDTQYF.